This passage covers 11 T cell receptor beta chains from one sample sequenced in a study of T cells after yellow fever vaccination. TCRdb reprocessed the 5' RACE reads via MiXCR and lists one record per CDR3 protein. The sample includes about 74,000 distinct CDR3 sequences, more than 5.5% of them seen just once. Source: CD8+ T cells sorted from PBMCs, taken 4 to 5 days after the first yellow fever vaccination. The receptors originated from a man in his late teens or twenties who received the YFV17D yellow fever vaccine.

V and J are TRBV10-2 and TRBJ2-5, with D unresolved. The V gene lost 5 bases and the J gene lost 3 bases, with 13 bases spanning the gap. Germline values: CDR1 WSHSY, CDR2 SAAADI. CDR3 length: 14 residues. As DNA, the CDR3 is TGCGCCAGCAGTCGTGTACCCCGGGAAGAGACCCAGTACTTC. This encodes CASSRVPREETQYF.

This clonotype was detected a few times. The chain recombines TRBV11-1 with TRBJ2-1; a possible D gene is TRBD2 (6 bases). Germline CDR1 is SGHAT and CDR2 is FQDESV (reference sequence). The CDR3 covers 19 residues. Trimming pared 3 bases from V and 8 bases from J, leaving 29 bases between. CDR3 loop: CASSFVVGWGTLRGDEQFF. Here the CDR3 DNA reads TGTGCCAGCAGCTTTGTTGTGGGATGGGGGACTCTCAGAGGCGATGAGCAGTTCTTC.

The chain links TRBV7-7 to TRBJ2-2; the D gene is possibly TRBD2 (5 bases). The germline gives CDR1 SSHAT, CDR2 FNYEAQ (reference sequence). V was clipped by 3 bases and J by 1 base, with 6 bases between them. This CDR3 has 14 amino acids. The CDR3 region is CASSFSVNTGELFF. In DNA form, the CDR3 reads TGTGCCAGCAGCTTTAGCGTGAACACCGGGGAGCTGTTTTTT.

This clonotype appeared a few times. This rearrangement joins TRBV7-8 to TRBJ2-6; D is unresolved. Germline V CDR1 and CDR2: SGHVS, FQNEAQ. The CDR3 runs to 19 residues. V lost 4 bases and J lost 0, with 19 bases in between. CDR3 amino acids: CASSSDIWAYHSGANVLTF. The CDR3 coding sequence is TGTGCCAGCAGCTCCGATATCTGGGCCTATCACTCTGGGGCCAACGTCCTGACTTTC.

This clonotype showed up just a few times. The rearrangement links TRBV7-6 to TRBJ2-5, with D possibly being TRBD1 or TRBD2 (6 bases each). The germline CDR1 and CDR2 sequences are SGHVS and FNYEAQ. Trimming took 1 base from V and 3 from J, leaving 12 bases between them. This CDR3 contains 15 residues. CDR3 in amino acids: CASSLGGGTKETQYF. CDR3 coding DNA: TGTGCCAGCAGCTTAGGGGGCGGGACAAAAGAGACCCAGTACTTC.

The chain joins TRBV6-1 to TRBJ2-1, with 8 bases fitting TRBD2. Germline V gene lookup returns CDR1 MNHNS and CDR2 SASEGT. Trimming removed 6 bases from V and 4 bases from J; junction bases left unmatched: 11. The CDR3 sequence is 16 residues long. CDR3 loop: CASRPPWRGAYNEQFF. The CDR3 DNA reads TGTGCCAGCAGGCCCCCTTGGCGGGGGGCTTACAATGAGCAGTTCTTC.

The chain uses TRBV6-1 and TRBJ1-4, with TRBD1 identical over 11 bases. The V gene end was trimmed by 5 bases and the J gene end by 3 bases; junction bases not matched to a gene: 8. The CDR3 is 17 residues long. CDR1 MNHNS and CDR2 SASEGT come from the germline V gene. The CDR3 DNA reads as TGTGCCAGCAGTCTCCGGGACAGGGGGTTGCCTAATGAAAAACTGTTTTTT. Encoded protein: CASSLRDRGLPNEKLFF.

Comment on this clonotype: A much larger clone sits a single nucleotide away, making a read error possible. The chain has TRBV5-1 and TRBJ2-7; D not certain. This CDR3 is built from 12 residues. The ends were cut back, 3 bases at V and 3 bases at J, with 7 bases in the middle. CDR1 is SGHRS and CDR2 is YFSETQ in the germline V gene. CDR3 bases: TGCGCCAGCAGCTCCGACAACTACGAGCAGTACTTC. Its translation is CASSSDNYEQYF.

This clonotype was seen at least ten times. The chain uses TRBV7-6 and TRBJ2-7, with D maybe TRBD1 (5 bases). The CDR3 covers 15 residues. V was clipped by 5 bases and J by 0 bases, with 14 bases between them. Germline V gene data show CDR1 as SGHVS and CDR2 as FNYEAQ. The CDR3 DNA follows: TGTGCCAGCAGCCATAACCCCGACAGCTCCTACGAGCAGTACTTC. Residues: CASSHNPDSSYEQYF.

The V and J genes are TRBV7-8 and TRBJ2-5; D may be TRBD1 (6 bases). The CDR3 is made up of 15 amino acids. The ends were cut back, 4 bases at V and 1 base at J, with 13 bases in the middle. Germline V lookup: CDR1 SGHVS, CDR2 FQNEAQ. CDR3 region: CASSWSRGFQETQYF. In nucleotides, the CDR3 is TGTGCCAGCAGCTGGAGCAGGGGTTTCCAAGAGACCCAGTACTTC.

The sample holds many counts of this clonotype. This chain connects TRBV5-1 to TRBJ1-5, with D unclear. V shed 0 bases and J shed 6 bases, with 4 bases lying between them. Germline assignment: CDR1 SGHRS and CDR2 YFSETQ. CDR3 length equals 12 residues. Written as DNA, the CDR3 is TGCGCCAGCAGCTTGGACCTTCAGCCCCAGCATTTT. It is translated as CASSLDLQPQHF.